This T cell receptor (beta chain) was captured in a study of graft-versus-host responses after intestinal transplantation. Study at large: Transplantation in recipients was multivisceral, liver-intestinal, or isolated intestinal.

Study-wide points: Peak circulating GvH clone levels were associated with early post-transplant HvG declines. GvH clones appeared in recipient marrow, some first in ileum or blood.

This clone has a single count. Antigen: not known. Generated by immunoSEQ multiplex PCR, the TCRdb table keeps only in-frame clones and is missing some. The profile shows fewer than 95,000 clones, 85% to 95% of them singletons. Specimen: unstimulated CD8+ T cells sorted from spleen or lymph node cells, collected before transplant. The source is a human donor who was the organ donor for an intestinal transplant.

In nucleotides, the CDR3 is TGTGCCAGCAGGACACCCTACTCCTATAATTCACCCCTCCACTTT. This translates into CASRTPYSYNSPLHF. V usage is TRBV6-1 and J usage is TRBJ1-6; D is uncertain. Trimming pared 6 bases from V and 0 bases from J, leaving 9 bases between. Germline V gene lookup returns CDR1 MNHNS and CDR2 SASEGT. The CDR3 contains 15 residues.